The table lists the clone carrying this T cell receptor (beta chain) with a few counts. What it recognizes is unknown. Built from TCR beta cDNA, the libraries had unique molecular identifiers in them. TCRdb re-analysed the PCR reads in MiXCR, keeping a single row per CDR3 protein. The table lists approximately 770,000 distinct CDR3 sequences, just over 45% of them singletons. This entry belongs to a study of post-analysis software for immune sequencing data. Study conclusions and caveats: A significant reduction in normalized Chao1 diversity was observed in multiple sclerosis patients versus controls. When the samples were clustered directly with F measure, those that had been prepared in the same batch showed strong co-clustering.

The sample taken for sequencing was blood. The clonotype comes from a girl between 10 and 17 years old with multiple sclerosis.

This CDR3 is CASTADNLYSPLHF. Here the CDR3 DNA reads TGTGCCAGCACCGCGGACAATTTATATTCACCCCTCCACTTT. This chain connects TRBV2 to TRBJ1-6; maybe TRBD1 (5 bases). Germline CDR1 reads SNHLY; CDR2 reads FYNNEI. V was shortened by 7 bases and J by 8 bases, with 15 bases between the two germline ends. This CDR3 has 14 amino acids. Full variable domain (remainder filled in from reference TRBV2 and TRBJ1-6): EPEVTQTPSHQVTQMGQEVILRCVPISNHLYFYWYRQILGQKVEFLVSFYNNEISEKSEIFDDQFSVERPDGSNFTLKIRSTKLEDSAMYFCASTADNLYSPLHFGNGTRLTVT.